Sequencing of this T cell receptor beta chain was carried out in a study of identifying expanded T cells in peripheral blood. The assay was immunoSEQ multiplex PCR, and TCRdb's table has in-frame clones only and misses some. The repertoire has some 100,000 clones, about nine tenths of them found once; the top ten carry just under 8.5%. Germline loops: CDR1 SGHAT, CDR2 FQNNGV. V gave up 4 bases and J gave up 2 bases, with 8 bases separating them. This CDR3 contains 13 residues. The sample was blood. This receptor was identified in a person aged 18-70 years in good health. The chain links TRBV11-2 to TRBJ1-1, with no clear D. The CDR3 is CASSSQLNTEAFF. The CDR3 DNA follows: TGTGCCAGCAGCTCTCAACTTAACACTGAAGCTTTCTTT.